This T cell receptor (beta chain) was observed in a study of Ad26.COV2.S vaccination and SARS-CoV-2 variants. Germline V gene lookup returns CDR1 MNHEY and CDR2 SVGAGI. CDR3 length equals 14 residues. V gave up 2 bases and J gave up 5 bases, with 12 bases separating them. Regarding treatment: some 20 received Ad26.COV2.S at low or high dose, single or two shots; a few received placebo; per-sample allocation not given. The samples date from day 63 after the first vaccine or placebo injection. The assay was immunoSEQ multiplex PCR, and TCRdb's table has in-frame clones only and misses some. There are roughly 320,000 clones in the sample; 85% to 90% occur only once, and 1.5% to 2.5% lies in the top ten.

This receptor was identified in a person between 18 and 65 years old who received the Ad26.COV2.S COVID-19 vaccine or a placebo. Here the sequenced sample was peripheral blood, taken in a trial of Ad26.COV2.S vaccine versus placebo. The chain has TRBV6-5 and TRBJ1-1, with D maybe TRBD1 (6 bases). The CDR3 region has the DNA TGTGCCAGCAGTTACACCAGGACAGTAACTGAAGCTTTCTTT. As protein: CASSYTRTVTEAFF.